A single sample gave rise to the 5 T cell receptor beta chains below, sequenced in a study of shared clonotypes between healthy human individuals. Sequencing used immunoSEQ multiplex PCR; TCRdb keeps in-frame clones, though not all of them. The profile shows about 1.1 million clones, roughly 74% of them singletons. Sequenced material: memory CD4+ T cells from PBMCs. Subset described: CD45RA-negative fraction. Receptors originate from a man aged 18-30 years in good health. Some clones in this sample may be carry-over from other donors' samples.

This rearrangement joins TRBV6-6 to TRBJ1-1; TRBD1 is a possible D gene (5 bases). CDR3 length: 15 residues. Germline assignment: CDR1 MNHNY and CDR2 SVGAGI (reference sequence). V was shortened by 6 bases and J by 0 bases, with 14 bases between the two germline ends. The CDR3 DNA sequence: TGTGCCAGCAGCACTCAACAGGTGCTGAACACTGAAGCTTTCTTT. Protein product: CASSTQQVLNTEAFF.

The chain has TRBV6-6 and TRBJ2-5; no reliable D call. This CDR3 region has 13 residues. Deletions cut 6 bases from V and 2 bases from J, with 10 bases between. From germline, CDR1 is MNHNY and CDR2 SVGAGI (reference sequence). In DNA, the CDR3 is TGTGCCAGCAGCCAGGTTGATCAAGAGACCCAGTACTTC. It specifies CASSQVDQETQYF.

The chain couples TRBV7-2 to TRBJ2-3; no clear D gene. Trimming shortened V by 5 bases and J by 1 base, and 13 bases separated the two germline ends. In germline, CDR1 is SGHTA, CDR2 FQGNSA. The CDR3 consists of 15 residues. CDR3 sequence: CASSPVLRRTDTQYF. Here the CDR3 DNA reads TGTGCCAGCAGCCCGGTCCTGCGCCGCACAGATACGCAGTATTTT.

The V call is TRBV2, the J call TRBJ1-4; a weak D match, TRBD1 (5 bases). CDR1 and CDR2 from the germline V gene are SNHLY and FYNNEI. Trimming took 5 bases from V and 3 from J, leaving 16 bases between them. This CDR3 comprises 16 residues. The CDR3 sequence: CASSRFSGASNEKLFF. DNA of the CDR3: TGTGCCAGCAGTCGGTTTAGCGGGGCTTCTAATGAAAAACTGTTTTTT.

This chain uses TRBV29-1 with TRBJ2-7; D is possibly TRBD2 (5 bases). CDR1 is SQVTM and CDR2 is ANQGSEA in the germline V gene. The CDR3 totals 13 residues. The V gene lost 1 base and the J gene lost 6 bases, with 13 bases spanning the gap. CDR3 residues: CSVEADRGSEQYF. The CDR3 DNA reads TGCAGCGTTGAAGCCGATCGGGGAAGCGAGCAGTACTTC.